Here is one TCR beta chain with its context. How the authors handled the data: Counts of nucleated cells, estimated from reference gene primer amplification, were obtained. Method: immunoSEQ multiplex PCR; TCRdb's copy keeps in-frame clones and lacks some. V and J calls and clone size are those listed in that table; D and trimming were worked out from the DNA. Of roughly 260,000 clones in the sample, around four fifths are singletons; the top ten hold 3% to 4%. The data stem from a study of blood T cell repertoires in COVID-19. Whole-study context: Some COVID-19 samples were acute and others convalescent; all came from the United States, Italy and Spain. In each case, the material was cDNA or gDNA derived from T cells, B-cell-depleted T cells, or PBMCs.

Trimming cost V 3 bases and J 0 bases; bases outside gene matches: 5. The CDR3 has 15 amino acids. The germline V gene has CDR1 DFQATT and CDR2 SNEGSKA (reference sequence). The sample consisted of peripheral blood. V and J are TRBV20-1 and TRBJ2-1; TRBD2 matches 7 bases. The receptor comes from a woman aged 40-49 years with active or convalescent COVID-19. For the CDR3, the DNA is TGCAGTGCTAGTGGGAGGACTAGCTCCTACAATGAGCAGTTCTTC. Protein product: CSASGRTSSYNEQFF.